Detailed here is one TCR beta chain. This record comes from a study of PD-1 blockade in mismatch repair-deficient tumors. Across the study: Enrolled about 2012-2016, patients had progressing, pretreated mismatch repair-deficient cancers of 12 types.

This CDR3 is 15 amino acids long. Trimming left V 0 bases short and J 0 bases short, with 12 bases between. From germline, CDR1 is GTSNPN and CDR2 SVGIG (reference sequence). TCRdb keeps only in-frame clones here, not all; method: immunoSEQ multiplex PCR. The table shows roughly 38,000 clones, with approximately 80% occurring only once. This sequence joins TRBV30 and TRBJ2-7, with a tentative D call TRBD1 (5 bases). The receptor was derived from an adult with mismatch repair-deficient cancer. The sequencing here drew on PBMCs, taken roughly 40 weeks after starting pembrolizumab. The DNA of the CDR3 is TGTGCCTGGAGTGTATGGCAGGGTATCTCCTACGAGCAGTACTTC. This codes for CAWSVWQGISYEQYF.